The rows below give T cell receptor beta chains drawn from one sample of a study of graft-versus-host responses after intestinal transplantation. TCRdb's copy holds only in-frame clones and misses some; the assay was immunoSEQ multiplex PCR. Of about 57,000 clones listed, roughly 90% are singletons. Sequencing used PBMCs, obtained 26 days after transplant. The source is a human patient who received an intestinal transplant, so some T cells may come from the graft donor. CDR3s include the opening cysteine and the closing phenylalanine or tryptophan. A D gene is named only where the DNA matches it firmly. Size is stated for part of the rows, as once, few or many counts, or as a class when the clone is expanded.

d_call	j_call	clone_size	v_call	cdr3_aa	cdr3_nt
NA	TRBJ2-1	NA	TRBV10-2	CASSVSYNEQFF	TGCGCCAGCAGTGTCAGCTACAATGAGCAGTTCTTC
TRBD1	TRBJ2-1	NA	TRBV5-6	CASSFMPSDRVPFF	TGTGCCAGCAGCTTCATGCCGTCGGACAGGGTACCGTTCTTC
NA	TRBJ2-1	NA	TRBV6-5	CASSSSPGKTDNEQFF	TGTGCCAGCAGTTCGTCACCAGGTAAAACGGACAATGAGCAGTTCTTC
TRBD1	TRBJ1-3	NA	TRBV7-9	CASSPDRVSGNTIYF	TGTGCCAGCAGCCCCGACAGGGTCTCTGGAAACACCATATATTTT
TRBD2	TRBJ2-7	once	TRBV7-9	CASSLNGGAEQYF	TGTGCCAGCAGCTTAAACGGGGGGGCGGAGCAGTACTTC
NA	TRBJ2-3	NA	TRBV18	CASSPWEGTDTQYF	TGTGCCAGCTCACCTTGGGAGGGCACAGATACGCAGTATTTT
NA	TRBJ2-3	NA	TRBV6-6	CASRPTPGTDTQYF	TGTGCCAGCCGCCCCACCCCAGGGACAGATACGCAGTATTTT
NA	TRBJ1-1	NA	TRBV28	CASNDQFEAFF	TGTGCCAGCAACGATCAGTTCGAAGCTTTCTTT
NA	TRBJ1-2	NA	TRBV6-5	CASSYSYPGSYGYTF	TGTGCCAGCAGTTACTCTTACCCAGGTAGCTATGGCTACACCTTC
TRBD1	TRBJ1-1	NA	TRBV2	CASTLAGGLRTTEAFF	TGTGCCAGCACGTTAGCAGGGGGCCTTAGGACCACTGAAGCTTTCTTT
TRBD2	TRBJ2-3	NA	TRBV4-2	CASSQESVEGLAVTDTQYF	TGTGCCAGCAGCCAAGAAAGTGTGGAGGGACTAGCGGTCACAGATACGCAGTATTTT
NA	TRBJ2-2	NA	TRBV11-3	CASSSTTGELFF	TGTGCCAGCAGCTCGACAACCGGGGAGCTGTTTTTT
TRBD1	TRBJ2-5	NA	TRBV19	CASSSGGVETQYF	TGTGCCAGTAGTTCAGGGGGCGTGGAGACCCAGTACTTC
NA	TRBJ2-3	once	TRBV7-8	CASSFAAVPTDTQYF	TGTGCCAGCAGCTTCGCGGCAGTACCTACAGATACGCAGTATTTT
NA	TRBJ2-1	NA	TRBV7-2	CASSLIGIGDKINEQFF	TGTGCCAGCAGCTTAATCGGGATAGGAGACAAGATCAATGAGCAGTTCTTC
TRBD1	TRBJ1-1	NA	TRBV5-6	CASQGGGTEAFF	TGTGCCAGCCAGGGGGGTGGCACTGAAGCTTTCTTT
TRBD2	TRBJ2-7	NA	TRBV27	CASKAREGPYEQYF	TGTGCCAGCAAGGCGCGGGAGGGCCCCTACGAGCAGTACTTC
NA	TRBJ1-3	NA	TRBV13	CASSLGTGNTIYF	TGTGCCAGCAGCTTAGGCACTGGAAACACCATATATTTT
TRBD1	TRBJ1-2	NA	TRBV7-3	CASSPTLGGAAGYTF	TGTGCCAGCAGCCCCACCCTAGGGGGCGCGGCGGGCTACACCTTC
TRBD2	TRBJ2-3	NA	TRBV29-1	CSVPGLAVDTQYF	TGCAGCGTACCGGGACTAGCGGTTGATACGCAGTATTTT
NA	TRBJ1-2	NA	TRBV2	CASSDKATTANYGYTF	TGTGCCAGCAGTGATAAGGCCACCACAGCCAACTATGGCTACACCTTC
TRBD1	TRBJ1-3	few	TRBV28	CASSLGQGTGGNTIYF	TGTGCCAGCAGTCTCGGACAGGGTACAGGAGGAAACACCATATATTTT
TRBD2	TRBJ2-5	NA	TRBV29-1	CSVDAGSGRAKEETQYF	TGCAGCGTTGATGCTGGTAGCGGGAGGGCGAAAGAAGAGACCCAGTACTTC